This TCR beta chain was identified during a study of control samples from healthy donors and cancer patients. Clones were read by immunoSEQ multiplex PCR, and TCRdb kept only the in-frame ones, dropping some. The sample shows roughly 130,000 clones, about 88% of them seen only once. The CDR3 loop spans 14 amino acids. From germline, CDR1 is LGHDT and CDR2 YNNKEL (reference sequence). Trimming removed 0 bases from V and 2 bases from J, with 8 bases in between. This clone has only one observation. This specimen includes other DNA sequences encoding the same CDR3. Material: blood. This sequence joins TRBV3-1 (or the pseudogene TRBV3-2) and TRBJ2-7; D call uncertain. This clonotype was obtained from a woman in her 30s in good health. The CDR3 here is CASSQELHPYEQYF. CDR3 nucleotides: TGTGCCAGCAGCCAAGAGCTCCACCCCTACGAGCAGTACTTC.